This T cell receptor (beta chain) originates from a study of blood T cell repertoires in COVID-19. As for the study in general: Sites in the United States, Italy and Spain provided acute and convalescent COVID-19 samples.

Original methodology: Amplified reference gene primers provided the basis for estimating nucleated cell counts. This table comes from immunoSEQ multiplex PCR, and its TCRdb copy is limited to in-frame clones, with some not included. Clone size and V and J calls were adopted from that table, with D and trimming inferred from the DNA. The profile covers under 130,000 clones, with approximately 89% appearing a single time and over 15% taken by the ten largest. The V segment lost 1 base and the J segment 6 bases; nucleotides outside the gene matches: 4. Germline V gene sequence: CDR1 MNHNS, CDR2 SASEGT. CDR3 size: 14 residues.

The sample taken for sequencing was peripheral blood. The V gene is TRBV6-1, the J gene TRBJ1-2; the match to TRBD1 covers 8 bases. This TCR came from a woman of 80 years or more in a cohort sampled during active COVID-19. CDR3 sequence reads: CASSEGLQGDGYTF. For the CDR3, the DNA is TGTGCCAGCAGTGAAGGACTACAGGGGGATGGCTACACCTTC.